The 32 T cell receptor beta chains below come from one sample, sequenced in a study of shared clonotypes between healthy human individuals. The assay was immunoSEQ multiplex PCR, and TCRdb's table has in-frame clones only and misses some. The sample yields approximately 2,000,000 clones, 85% to 95% seen once. Material for sequencing was naive CD4+ T cells from PBMCs. The subset: CD45RA+ positively selected. The receptors were gathered from a man between 18 and 35 years old in good health. Some clones in this sample may be carry-over from other donors' samples.

The chain is built from TRBV27 and TRBJ2-3; either TRBD1 or TRBD2 may fit D (6 bases each). Germline values: CDR1 MNHEY, CDR2 SMNVEV (reference sequence). V lost 2 bases, J lost 4 bases, and 13 bases lay in between. The CDR3 covers 15 residues. CDR3 protein: CASSLRGARADTQYF. The CDR3 DNA sequence: TGTGCCAGCAGTTTAAGGGGGGCGCGCGCAGATACGCAGTATTTT.

The rearrangement uses TRBV11-2 and TRBJ2-7; 11 positions agree with TRBD2. Germline V gene data show CDR1 as SGHAT and CDR2 as FQNNGV. The CDR3 has 18 residues. The V and J ends lost 3 bases and 4 bases, in that order; junction bases with no gene match: 14. CDR3 coding DNA: TGTGCCAGCAGCTTTGTACTAGCGGGAGTTGGGCTGTTTTACGAGCAGTACTTC. Translating it yields CASSFVLAGVGLFYEQYF.

This chain joins TRBV7-2 and TRBJ2-7, with 10 positions matching TRBD1. Germline V lookup: CDR1 SGHTA, CDR2 FQGNSA. The V and J ends lost 4 bases and 4 bases, in that order; junction bases with no gene match: 4. This CDR3 contains 14 residues. CDR3 loop: CASSSDRGLYEQYF. CDR3 coding DNA: TGTGCCAGCAGCTCAGACAGGGGGCTTTACGAGCAGTACTTC.

This chain uses TRBV4-1 with TRBJ1-5; tentative D call: TRBD1 (6 bases). This CDR3 comprises 16 residues. The V and J ends lost 1 base and 4 bases respectively, with 14 bases between them. Germline values: CDR1 MGHRA, CDR2 YSYEKL. This CDR3 is CASSQVDRSSNQPQHF. Written as DNA, the CDR3 is TGCGCCAGCAGCCAAGTCGACAGGAGTTCGAATCAGCCCCAGCATTTT.

The chain joins TRBV4-1 to TRBJ2-7; TRBD2 matches at 9 bases. In germline, CDR1 is MGHRA, CDR2 YSYEKL. The ends lost 3 bases at V and 5 bases at J; junction bases unmatched: 11. The CDR3 has 16 residues. CDR3 in DNA: TGCGCCAGCAGCCATTGGATGCGGGAGGGGAGAAACGAGCAGTACTTC. Protein: CASSHWMREGRNEQYF.

The genes are TRBV5-1 and TRBJ2-5, with D possibly being TRBD2 (6 bases). With 0 bases removed from V and 5 bases from J, the gap between germline ends came to 20 bases. Germline V gene sequence: CDR1 SGHRS, CDR2 YFSETQ. The CDR3 contains 17 residues. The CDR3 nucleotides read TGCGCCAGCAGCTTGGGAGTAGCCTCAGGAGGAGGGGAGACCCAGTACTTC. This sequence encodes CASSLGVASGGGETQYF. Filled out from reference TRBV5-1 and TRBJ2-5, the complete variable domain reads KAGVTQTPRYLIKTRGQQVTLSCSPISGHRSVSWYQQTPGQGLQFLFEYFSETQRNKGNFPGRFSGRQFSNSRSEMNVSTLELGDSALYLCASSLGVASGGGETQYFGPGTRLLVL.

The J gene is TRBJ2-7, the V gene TRBV6-1, with a tentative D call TRBD1 (6 bases). The CDR3 has 13 residues. V was clipped by 9 bases and J by 2 bases, with 14 bases between them. CDR1 and CDR2 from the germline V gene are MNHNS and SASEGT. CDR3 sequence: CASGDPGAYEQYF. The CDR3 nucleotides are TGTGCCAGTGGTGACCCAGGGGCCTACGAGCAGTACTTC.

V and J are TRBV27 and TRBJ2-1; no reliable D call. V shed 3 bases and J shed 3 bases, with 9 bases lying between them. Germline V gene lookup returns CDR1 MNHEY and CDR2 SMNVEV (reference sequence). This CDR3 has 14 amino acids. This CDR3 is CASSFSRNYNEQFF. The CDR3 coding sequence is TGTGCCAGCAGTTTCTCCCGGAACTACAATGAGCAGTTCTTC.

The chain couples TRBV28 to TRBJ2-5, with 12 positions matching TRBD2. The CDR3 sequence is 15 residues long. Germline values: CDR1 MDHEN, CDR2 SYDVKM. Trimming cost V 4 bases and J 11 bases; bases outside gene matches: 11. CDR3 nucleotide sequence: TGTGCCAGCAGTTCACCGGGACTAGCGGGCCTACAGCAGTACTTC. Protein sequence: CASSSPGLAGLQQYF. The full variable domain, in which reference TRBV28 and TRBJ2-5 provide the parts outside the CDR3, is DVKVTQSSRYLVKRTGEKVFLECVQDMDHENMFWYRQDPGLGLRLIYFSYDVKMKEKGDIPEGYSVSREKKERFSLILESASTNQTSMYLCASSSPGLAGLQQYFGPGTRLLVL.

V gene TRBV19 combines with J gene TRBJ1-2; D uncertain. CDR1 is LNHDA and CDR2 is SQIVND in the germline V gene (reference sequence). CDR3 length equals 15 residues. Trimming shortened V by 8 bases and J by 4 bases, and 20 bases separated the two germline ends. Here the CDR3 reads CASSPETKGPYGYTF. The CDR3 coding sequence is TGTGCCAGTTCTCCAGAGACCAAAGGTCCCTATGGCTACACCTTC. Looking up the rest from reference TRBV19 and TRBJ1-2 gives the full variable domain: DGGITQSPKYLFRKEGQNVTLSCEQNLNHDAMYWYRQDPGQGLRLIYYSQIVNDFQKGDIAEGYSVSREKKESFPLTVTSAQKNPTAFYLCASSPETKGPYGYTFGSGTRLTVV.

The V call is TRBV6-1, the J call TRBJ2-7, with 7 bases that match TRBD1. V gave up 5 bases and J gave up 0 bases; unmatched junction bases: 4. The CDR3 loop spans 14 amino acids. Per germline, CDR1 MNHNS and CDR2 SASEGT. CDR3 DNA: TGTGCCAGCAGTACGACAGGGACCTCCTACGAGCAGTACTTC. This gives the protein CASSTTGTSYEQYF.

The J gene is TRBJ2-3, the V gene TRBV9; D ambiguous. V was clipped by 0 bases and J by 0 bases, with 8 bases between them. This CDR3 comprises 15 residues. Germline-derived CDR1 and CDR2 are SGDLS and YYNGEE. The CDR3 region is CASSVGLRSTDTQYF. CDR3 DNA sequence: TGTGCCAGCAGCGTAGGTCTCCGAAGCACAGATACGCAGTATTTT.

The chain couples TRBV7-9 to TRBJ2-3; no reliable D call. The V gene lost 4 bases and the J gene lost 6 bases, with 11 bases spanning the gap. Germline V gives CDR1 SEHNR, CDR2 FQNEAQ (reference sequence). This CDR3 spans 13 amino acids. The CDR3 here is CASSSKTGDTQYF. The CDR3 DNA follows: TGTGCCAGCAGCTCGAAGACCGGGGATACGCAGTATTTT.

This clone was recorded once. The rearrangement links TRBV7-2 to TRBJ2-1, with a possible D match to TRBD2 (5 bases). The V gene's germline CDR1 is SGHTA and CDR2 FQGNSA. V dropped 5 bases and J dropped 5 bases, with 16 bases sitting between them. The CDR3 has 15 amino acids. The CDR3, as DNA: TGTGCCAGCAGCCGTCAGAGCGGAACCCACAATGAGCAGTTCTTC. Its translation is CASSRQSGTHNEQFF.

As concerns this clone: Other DNA sequences of this sample code for an identical CDR3. The rearrangement links TRBV7-2 to TRBJ2-3, with TRBD2 matching over 11 bases. With V trimmed by 5 bases and J by 0 bases, 4 bases remained unmatched. CDR1 is SGHTA and CDR2 is FQGNSA in the germline V gene. CDR3 length: 16 residues. The CDR3 sequence: CASSLGLAASTDTQYF. The CDR3 DNA sequence: TGTGCCAGCAGCCTGGGACTAGCGGCTAGCACAGATACGCAGTATTTT.

The genes are TRBV9 and TRBJ2-1, with 11 nucleotides matching TRBD2. This CDR3 comprises 15 residues. The trim removed 4 bases at V and 4 bases at J, leaving 4 bases unmatched. From germline, CDR1 is SGDLS and CDR2 YYNGEE. The CDR3 region has the DNA TGTGCCAGCAGCCTCGGGACTAGCGGTTACAATGAGCAGTTCTTC. Its translation is CASSLGTSGYNEQFF. The whole variable domain, filled in from reference TRBV9 and TRBJ2-1, reads DSGVTQTPKHLITATGQRVTLRCSPRSGDLSVYWYQQSLDQGLQFLIQYYNGEERAKGNILERFSAQQFPDLHSELNLSSLELGDSALYFCASSLGTSGYNEQFFGPGTRLTVL.

Notes on this clone: Other DNA sequences of this sample code for an identical CDR3. The rearrangement joins TRBV9 to TRBJ2-1, with TRBD1 as a possible D gene (6 bases). Germline V gene sequence: CDR1 SGDLS, CDR2 YYNGEE. This CDR3 region has 12 residues. V lost 5 bases to trimming and J lost 8 bases, with 11 bases between them. This chain's CDR3 is CASSHRVDEQFF. The DNA for the CDR3 is TGTGCCAGCAGTCACAGGGTCGATGAGCAGTTCTTC.

Remarks on this clone: Other DNA variants within this sample encode the same CDR3. CDR3 amino acids: CASSRDRYNEQFF. The CDR3 coding sequence is TGTGCCAGCAGCCGGGACAGATACAATGAGCAGTTCTTC. The V call is TRBV7-2, the J call TRBJ2-1; 7 bases agree with TRBD1. V shed 5 bases and J 4 bases; nucleotides not matched to a gene: 2. The length of the CDR3 is 13 residues. The germline gives CDR1 SGHTA, CDR2 FQGNSA.

Concerning this clone itself: This sample includes further DNA sequences coding for the same CDR3. The chain couples TRBV29-1 to TRBJ2-3; 9 nucleotides match TRBD2. CDR3 length: 14 amino acids. CDR1 and CDR2 (germline): SQVTM, ANQGSEA. V dropped 6 bases and J dropped 0; count of bases not matched to a gene: 4. In DNA form, the CDR3 reads TGCAGCGTCGAAACTAGCGGGAGCACAGATACGCAGTATTTT. Encoded protein: CSVETSGSTDTQYF.

This chain joins TRBV5-4 and TRBJ2-3; no clear D gene. This CDR3 is 14 amino acids long. CDR1 and CDR2 from the germline V gene are SGHNT and YYREEE (reference sequence). Trimming took 5 bases from V and 1 from J, leaving 11 bases between them. The CDR3 reads CASRPWAGTDTQYF. CDR3 nucleotide sequence: TGTGCCAGCAGGCCCTGGGCGGGCACAGATACGCAGTATTTT.

On this clone itself: Additional DNA sequences in this sample encode the identical CDR3. The gene calls are TRBV20-1 and TRBJ2-7, with D perhaps TRBD2 (5 bases). Trimming took off 3 bases at V and 7 bases at J, with 10 bases between the two ends. The germline gives CDR1 DFQATT, CDR2 SNEGSKA (reference sequence). The CDR3 spans 11 residues. CDR3 coding DNA: TGCAGTGCTAGGGCGTCGGGAGAGCAGTACTTC. Protein: CSARASGEQYF.

V and J are TRBV5-1 and TRBJ2-1; D is unclear. The ends were cut back, 6 bases at V and 5 bases at J, with 12 bases in the middle. Germline assignment: CDR1 SGHRS and CDR2 YFSETQ. The CDR3 sequence is 13 residues long. The CDR3 is CASKDQEDNEQFF. Written as DNA, the CDR3 is TGCGCCAGCAAGGACCAGGAAGACAATGAGCAGTTCTTC. The full variable domain, its missing parts supplied by reference TRBV5-1 and TRBJ2-1, is KAGVTQTPRYLIKTRGQQVTLSCSPISGHRSVSWYQQTPGQGLQFLFEYFSETQRNKGNFPGRFSGRQFSNSRSEMNVSTLELGDSALYLCASKDQEDNEQFFGPGTRLTVL.

V and J are TRBV5-6 and TRBJ1-2; D gene unclear. From germline, CDR1 is SGHDT and CDR2 YYEEEE. The ends were cut back, 3 bases at V and 9 bases at J, with 12 bases in the middle. The CDR3 runs to 12 residues. CDR3 DNA sequence: TGTGCCAGCAGCTGGGCTGGCGGTAGCTACACCTTC. As protein: CASSWAGGSYTF.

On this clone itself: Other DNA sequences in this sample translate to the same CDR3. This chain links TRBV28 with TRBJ1-1; TRBD1 matches at 9 bases. This CDR3 has 14 residues. The J segment lost 3 bases and the V segment lost 6 bases, leaving 5 bases of the junction unmatched. Germline values: CDR1 MDHEN, CDR2 SYDVKM. For the CDR3, the DNA is TGTGCCAGCAGCCAGGGACAGGGTTACACTGAAGCTTTCTTT. Its translation: CASSQGQGYTEAFF.

V and J are TRBV18 and TRBJ1-1; D might be TRBD1 (5 bases). Trimming took off 1 base at V and 2 bases at J, with 14 bases between the two ends. CDR3 length equals 16 residues. The germline V gene has CDR1 KGHSH and CDR2 LQKENI. The CDR3 region is CASSPQFSGRNTEAFF. The CDR3 nucleotides read TGTGCCAGCTCACCACAGTTTTCAGGGCGTAACACTGAAGCTTTCTTT.

The chain is built from TRBV7-9 and TRBJ2-5; 7 bases match TRBD1. CDR1 SEHNR and CDR2 FQNEAQ come from the germline V gene (reference sequence). J lost 2 bases, V lost 5 bases, and 5 bases had no gene match. The CDR3 totals 14 residues. CDR3 nucleotides: TGTGCCAGCAGCATGGGACAGCTACAAGAGACCCAGTACTTC. Residues: CASSMGQLQETQYF.

The chain employs TRBV29-1 and TRBJ2-1; 9 positions match TRBD2. The CDR3 contains 16 residues. From germline, CDR1 is SQVTM and CDR2 ANQGSEA. After removal of 7 bases from V and 2 bases from J, the junction contained 12 bases not matched to a gene. The CDR3 is CSARARLAAPYNEQFF. The DNA of the CDR3 is TGCAGCGCCCGGGCCCGACTAGCGGCCCCCTACAATGAGCAGTTCTTC.

Note on this clone: In the same sample, other DNA sequences code for this CDR3. The V and J genes are TRBV20-1 and TRBJ2-7; D assignment may be TRBD1 or TRBD2 (5 bases each). Trimming pared 3 bases from V and 4 bases from J, leaving 7 bases between. CDR1 is DFQATT, CDR2 SNEGSKA, per germline (reference sequence). The CDR3 totals 11 residues. CDR3 in amino acids: CSARGRYEQYF. The CDR3 nucleotides read TGCAGTGCTAGGGGACGATACGAGCAGTACTTC.

The chain links TRBV28 to TRBJ1-2; D possibly corresponds to TRBD1 (5 bases). CDR1 and CDR2 from the germline V gene are MDHEN and SYDVKM. V was trimmed by 3 bases and J by 9 bases, leaving 17 bases between them. The CDR3 is 14 amino acids. DNA for the CDR3: TGTGCCAGCAGTTTTAGGGGTTACACCTCAAGCTACACCTTC. Amino acids: CASSFRGYTSSYTF.

The chain couples TRBV7-3 to TRBJ1-6, with 7 bases aligning to TRBD1. Germline V gene data show CDR1 as SGHTA and CDR2 as FQGTGA. Trimming took 5 bases from V and 6 from J; bases not matched to a gene: 10. CDR3 length: 16 residues. The CDR3 bases are TGTGCCAGCAGCCGTGGGGGACAGAACGGTAATTCACCCCTCCACTTT. Translation gives CASSRGGQNGNSPLHF.

This chain connects TRBV11-1 to TRBJ2-1; either TRBD1 or TRBD2 may supply D (5 bases each). This CDR3 comprises 16 residues. Germline V gene data show CDR1 as SGHAT and CDR2 as FQDESV (reference sequence). V lost 3 bases and J 1 base, leaving 13 bases between the germline ends. CDR3 sequence reads: CASSLGSGGSYNEQFF. CDR3 DNA: TGTGCCAGCAGCTTGGGGAGTGGGGGTTCCTACAATGAGCAGTTCTTC.

The chain is built from TRBV5-3 and TRBJ2-7, with D tentatively TRBD2 (5 bases). Being an ORF, TRBV5-3 has a function that is uncertain. The V gene lost 0 bases and the J gene lost 6 bases, with 13 bases spanning the gap. The length of the CDR3 is 14 residues. CDR3 in amino acids: CARSLGGSDFEQYF. The DNA of the CDR3 is TGTGCCAGAAGCTTGGGAGGGTCAGATTTCGAGCAGTACTTC.